The clone carrying this TCR beta chain occurred a few times. The sample comes from a study of cytomegalovirus exposure and HLA in healthy donors. Primers for the PCR totalled 60 Vbeta and 13 Jbeta. Sequencing was performed with immunoSEQ multiplex PCR; in TCRdb, only in-frame clones are kept and a portion is missing. The sample has about 130,000 clones, 70% to 80% seen once. With 4 bases removed from V and 2 bases from J, the gap between germline ends came to 16 bases. The CDR3 runs to 15 residues. The genes are TRBV5-3 and TRBJ2-7; perhaps TRBD1 as D (6 bases). TRBV5-3 is labeled an ORF, and its function is uncertain. The sequence came from a woman in her 50s in good health and CMV-seronegative. Sequencing was carried out using PBMCs. Written as DNA, the CDR3 is TGTGCCAGAAGCCAAGGACAGCAGATTGCCTACGAGCAGTACTTC. This codes for CARSQGQQIAYEQYF.